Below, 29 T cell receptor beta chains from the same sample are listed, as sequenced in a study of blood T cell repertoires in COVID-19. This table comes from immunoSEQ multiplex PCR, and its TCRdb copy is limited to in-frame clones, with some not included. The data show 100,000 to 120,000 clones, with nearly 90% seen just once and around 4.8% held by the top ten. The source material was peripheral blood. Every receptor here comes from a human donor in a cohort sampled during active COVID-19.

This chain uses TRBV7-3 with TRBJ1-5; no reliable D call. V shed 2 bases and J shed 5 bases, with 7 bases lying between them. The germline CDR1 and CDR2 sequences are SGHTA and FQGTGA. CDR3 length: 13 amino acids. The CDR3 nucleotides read TGTGCCAGCAGCTTAGACAAGGATCAGCCCCAGCATTTT. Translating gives CASSLDKDQPQHF.

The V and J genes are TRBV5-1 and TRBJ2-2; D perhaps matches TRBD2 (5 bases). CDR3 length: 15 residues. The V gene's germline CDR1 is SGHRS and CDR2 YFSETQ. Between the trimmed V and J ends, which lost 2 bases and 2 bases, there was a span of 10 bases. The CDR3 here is CASSFEAVNTGELFF. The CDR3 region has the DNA TGCGCCAGCAGCTTTGAAGCGGTAAACACCGGGGAGCTGTTTTTT.

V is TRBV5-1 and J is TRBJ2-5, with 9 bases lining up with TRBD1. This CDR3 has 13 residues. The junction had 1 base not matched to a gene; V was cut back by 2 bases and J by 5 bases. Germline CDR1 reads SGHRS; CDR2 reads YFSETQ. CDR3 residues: CASSLQGAETQYF. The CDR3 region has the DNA TGCGCCAGCAGCTTACAGGGGGCGGAGACCCAGTACTTC.

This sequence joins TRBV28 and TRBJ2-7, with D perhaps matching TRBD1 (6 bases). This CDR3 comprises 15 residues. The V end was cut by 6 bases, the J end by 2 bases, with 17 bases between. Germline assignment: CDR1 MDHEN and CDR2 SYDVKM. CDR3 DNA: TGTGCCAGCAGACTATGGACAGCTGGGACCTACGAGCAGTACTTC. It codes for CASRLWTAGTYEQYF. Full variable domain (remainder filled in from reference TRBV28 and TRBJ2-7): DVKVTQSSRYLVKRTGEKVFLECVQDMDHENMFWYRQDPGLGLRLIYFSYDVKMKEKGDIPEGYSVSREKKERFSLILESASTNQTSMYLCASRLWTAGTYEQYFGPGTRLTVT.

The CDR3 sequence: CASSPDYMNTEAFF. The CDR3 DNA follows: TGTGCCAGCAGCCCAGACTATATGAACACTGAAGCTTTCTTT. The rearrangement uses TRBV7-6 and TRBJ1-1; D call uncertain. The germline gives CDR1 SGHVS, CDR2 FNYEAQ. The CDR3 covers 14 residues. With 5 bases removed from V and 0 bases from J, the gap between germline ends came to 10 bases.

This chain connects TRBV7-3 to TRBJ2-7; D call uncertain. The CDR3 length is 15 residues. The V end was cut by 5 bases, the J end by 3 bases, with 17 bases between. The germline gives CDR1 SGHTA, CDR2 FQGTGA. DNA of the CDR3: TGTGCCAGCAGCCTCGCCCTCCCAGACAACTACGAGCAGTACTTC. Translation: CASSLALPDNYEQYF.

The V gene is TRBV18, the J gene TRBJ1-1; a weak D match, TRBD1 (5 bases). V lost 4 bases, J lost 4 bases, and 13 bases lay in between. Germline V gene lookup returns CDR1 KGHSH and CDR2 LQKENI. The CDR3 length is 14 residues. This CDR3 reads CASSRSGGGTEAFF. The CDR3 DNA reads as TGTGCCAGCTCACGGTCGGGGGGGGGCACTGAAGCTTTCTTT.

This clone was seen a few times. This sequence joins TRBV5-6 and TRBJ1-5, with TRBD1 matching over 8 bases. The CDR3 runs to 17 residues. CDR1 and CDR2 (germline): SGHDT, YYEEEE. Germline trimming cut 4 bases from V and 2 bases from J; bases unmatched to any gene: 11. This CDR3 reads CASSELGGQGRNQPQHF. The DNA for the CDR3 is TGTGCCAGCAGCGAGCTAGGAGGACAGGGACGCAATCAGCCCCAGCATTTT. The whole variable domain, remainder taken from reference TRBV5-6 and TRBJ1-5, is DAGVTQSPTHLIKTRGQQVTLRCSPKSGHDTVSWYQQALGQGPQFIFQYYEEEERQRGNFPDRFSGHQFPNYSSELNVNALLLGDSALYLCASSELGGQGRNQPQHFGDGTRLSIL.

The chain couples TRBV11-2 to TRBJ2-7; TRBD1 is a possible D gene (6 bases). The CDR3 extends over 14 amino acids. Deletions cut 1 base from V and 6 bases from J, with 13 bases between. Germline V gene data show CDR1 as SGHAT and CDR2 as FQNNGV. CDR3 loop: CASSLVGTTSEQYF. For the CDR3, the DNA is TGTGCCAGCAGCTTAGTAGGGACAACAAGCGAGCAGTACTTC.

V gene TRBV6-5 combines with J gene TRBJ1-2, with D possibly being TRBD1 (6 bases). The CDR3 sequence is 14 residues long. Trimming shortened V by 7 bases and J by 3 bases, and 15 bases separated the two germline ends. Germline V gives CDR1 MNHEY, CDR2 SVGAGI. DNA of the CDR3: TGTGCCAGCAACCACAGGGAAGGAGACTATGGCTACACCTTC. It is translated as CASNHREGDYGYTF.

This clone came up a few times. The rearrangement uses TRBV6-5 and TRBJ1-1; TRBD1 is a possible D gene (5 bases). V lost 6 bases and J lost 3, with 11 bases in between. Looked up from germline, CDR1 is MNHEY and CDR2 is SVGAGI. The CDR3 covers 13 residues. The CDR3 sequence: CASRDSIYTEAFF. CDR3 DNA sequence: TGTGCCAGCAGAGACAGCATTTACACTGAAGCTTTCTTT.

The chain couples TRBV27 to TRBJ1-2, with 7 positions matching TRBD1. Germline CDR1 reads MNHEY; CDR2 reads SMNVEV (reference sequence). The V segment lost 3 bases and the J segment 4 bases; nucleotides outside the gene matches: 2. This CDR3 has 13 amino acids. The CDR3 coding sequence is TGTGCCAGCAGTTTGGGACAGAGCTATGGCTACACCTTC. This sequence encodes CASSLGQSYGYTF.

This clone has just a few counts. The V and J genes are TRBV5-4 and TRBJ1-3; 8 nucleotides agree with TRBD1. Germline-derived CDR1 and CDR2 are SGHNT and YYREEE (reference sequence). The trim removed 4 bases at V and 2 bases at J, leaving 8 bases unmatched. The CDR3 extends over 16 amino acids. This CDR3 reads CASSLLQGAAGNTIYF. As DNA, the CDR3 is TGTGCCAGCAGCCTACTCCAGGGGGCTGCTGGAAACACCATATATTTT.

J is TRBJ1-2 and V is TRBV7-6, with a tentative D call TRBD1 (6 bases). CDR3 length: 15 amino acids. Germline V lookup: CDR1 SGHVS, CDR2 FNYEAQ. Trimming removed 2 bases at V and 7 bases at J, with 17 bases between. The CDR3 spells CASSLSPNRDAGYTF. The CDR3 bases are TGTGCCAGCAGCTTATCCCCCAACAGGGACGCTGGCTACACCTTC.

CDR3 region: CASSRGPMTEAFF. In DNA, the CDR3 is TGTGCCAGCAGCCGGGGCCCAATGACTGAAGCTTTCTTT. V is TRBV3-1 (or the pseudogene TRBV3-2) and J is TRBJ1-1; D may be TRBD1 (5 bases). CDR1 LGHDT and CDR2 YNNKEL come from the germline V gene (reference sequence). The CDR3 runs to 13 residues. Trimming took 4 bases from V and 5 from J, leaving 11 bases between them.

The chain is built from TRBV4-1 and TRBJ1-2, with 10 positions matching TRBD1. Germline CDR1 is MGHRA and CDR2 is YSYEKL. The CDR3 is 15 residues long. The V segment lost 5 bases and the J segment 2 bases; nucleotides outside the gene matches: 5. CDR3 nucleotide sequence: TGCGCCAGCAGCGGCCGGACAGGGGGAAACTATGGCTACACCTTC. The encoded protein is CASSGRTGGNYGYTF.

CDR3 amino acids: CASSPEPTGGTDTQYF. CDR3 nucleotide sequence: TGTGCCAGCAGCCCCGAGCCGACAGGGGGCACAGATACGCAGTATTTT. The chain has TRBV5-6 and TRBJ2-3; 8 bases fit TRBD1. CDR3 length: 16 residues. The germline V gene encodes CDR1 SGHDT and CDR2 YYEEEE. Losses at the gene ends were 4 bases for V and 1 base for J; bases not matched to a gene: 8. Full variable domain (missing parts from reference TRBV5-6 and TRBJ2-3): DAGVTQSPTHLIKTRGQQVTLRCSPKSGHDTVSWYQQALGQGPQFIFQYYEEEERQRGNFPDRFSGHQFPNYSSELNVNALLLGDSALYLCASSPEPTGGTDTQYFGPGTRLTVL.

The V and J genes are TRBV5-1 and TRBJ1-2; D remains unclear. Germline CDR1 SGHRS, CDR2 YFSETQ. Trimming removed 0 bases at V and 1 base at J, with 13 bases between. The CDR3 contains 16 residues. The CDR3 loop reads CASSLDAGRDNYGYTF. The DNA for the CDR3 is TGCGCCAGCAGCTTGGACGCTGGGAGGGATAACTATGGCTACACCTTC. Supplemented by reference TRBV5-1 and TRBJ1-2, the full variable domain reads KAGVTQTPRYLIKTRGQQVTLSCSPISGHRSVSWYQQTPGQGLQFLFEYFSETQRNKGNFPGRFSGRQFSNSRSEMNVSTLELGDSALYLCASSLDAGRDNYGYTFGSGTRLTVV.

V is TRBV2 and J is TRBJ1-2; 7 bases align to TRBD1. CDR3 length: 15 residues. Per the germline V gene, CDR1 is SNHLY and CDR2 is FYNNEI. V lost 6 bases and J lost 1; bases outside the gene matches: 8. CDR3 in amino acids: CASSHRDSDNYGYTF. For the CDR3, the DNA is TGTGCCAGCAGCCACCGGGACAGCGATAACTATGGCTACACCTTC.

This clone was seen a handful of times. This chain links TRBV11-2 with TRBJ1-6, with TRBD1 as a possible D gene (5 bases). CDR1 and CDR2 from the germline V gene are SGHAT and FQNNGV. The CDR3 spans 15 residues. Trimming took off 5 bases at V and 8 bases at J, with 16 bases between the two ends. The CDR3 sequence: CASSRLQPGDSPLHF. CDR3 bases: TGTGCCAGCAGCCGACTCCAGCCGGGGGATTCACCCCTCCACTTT.

Here the CDR3 DNA reads TGTGCCAGCAGCTTTCCCTCCTTTCGGGACAGGGGACCTGAAGCTTTCTTT. Encoded protein: CASSFPSFRDRGPEAFF. V usage is TRBV5-8 and J usage is TRBJ1-1; TRBD1 aligns across 10 bases. Germline trimming cut 2 bases from V and 6 bases from J; bases unmatched to any gene: 13. CDR1 is SGHTS and CDR2 is YDEGEE in the germline V gene. This CDR3 contains 17 residues.

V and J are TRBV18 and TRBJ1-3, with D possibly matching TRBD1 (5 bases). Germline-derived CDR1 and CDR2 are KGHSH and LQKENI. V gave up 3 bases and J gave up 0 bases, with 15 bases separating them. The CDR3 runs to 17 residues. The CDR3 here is CASSPTEQAFSGNTIYF. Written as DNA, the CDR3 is TGTGCCAGCTCACCTACCGAACAGGCGTTCTCTGGAAACACCATATATTTT.

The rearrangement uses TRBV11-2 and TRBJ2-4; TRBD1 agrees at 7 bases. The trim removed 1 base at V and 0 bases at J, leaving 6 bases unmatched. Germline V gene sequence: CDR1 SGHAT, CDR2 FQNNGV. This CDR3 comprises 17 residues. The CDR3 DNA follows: TGTGCCAGCAGCTTAGCGGGGACAGATCTAGCCAAAAACATTCAGTACTTC. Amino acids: CASSLAGTDLAKNIQYF. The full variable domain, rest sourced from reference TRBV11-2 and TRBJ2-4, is EAGVAQSPRYKIIEKRQSVAFWCNPISGHATLYWYQQILGQGPKLLIQFQNNGVVDDSQLPKDRFSAERLKGVDSTLKIQPAKLEDSAVYLCASSLAGTDLAKNIQYFGAGTRLSVL.

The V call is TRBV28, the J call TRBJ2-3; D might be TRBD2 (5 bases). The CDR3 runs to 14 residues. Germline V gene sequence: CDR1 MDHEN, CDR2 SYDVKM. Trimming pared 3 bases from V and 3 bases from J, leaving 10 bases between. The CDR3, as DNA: TGTGCCAGCAGTTTTTTCCCGGGGACAGATACGCAGTATTTT. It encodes CASSFFPGTDTQYF.

In DNA, the CDR3 is TGCGCCAGCAGCCTATCCATACTAACTACTTCCTACGAGCAGTACTTC. This gives the protein CASSLSILTTSYEQYF. The chain recombines TRBV5-1 with TRBJ2-7; D remains ambiguous. The germline gives CDR1 SGHRS, CDR2 YFSETQ. The CDR3 sequence is 16 residues long. The V end was cut by 4 bases, the J end by 1 base, with 18 bases between.

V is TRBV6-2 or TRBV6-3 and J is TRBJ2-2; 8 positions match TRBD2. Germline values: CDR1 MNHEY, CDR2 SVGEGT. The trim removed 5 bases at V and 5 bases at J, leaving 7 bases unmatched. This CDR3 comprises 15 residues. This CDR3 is CASSGTSGSTGELFF. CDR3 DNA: TGTGCCAGCAGTGGAACTAGCGGTTCAACCGGGGAGCTGTTTTTT.

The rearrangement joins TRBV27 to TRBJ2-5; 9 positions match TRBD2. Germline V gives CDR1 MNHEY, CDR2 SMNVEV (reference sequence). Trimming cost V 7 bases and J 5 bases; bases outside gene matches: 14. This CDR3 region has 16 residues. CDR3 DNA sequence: TGTGCCAGCACACCCCTAGGGCGGGGGGGCCGGGAGACCCAGTACTTC. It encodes CASTPLGRGGRETQYF.

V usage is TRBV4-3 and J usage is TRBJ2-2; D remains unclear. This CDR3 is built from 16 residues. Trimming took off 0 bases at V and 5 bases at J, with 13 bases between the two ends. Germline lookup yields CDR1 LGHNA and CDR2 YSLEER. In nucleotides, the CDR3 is TGCGCCAGCAGCCAAGATAGGAAGCGCAGAACCGGGGAGCTGTTTTTT. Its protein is CASSQDRKRRTGELFF.

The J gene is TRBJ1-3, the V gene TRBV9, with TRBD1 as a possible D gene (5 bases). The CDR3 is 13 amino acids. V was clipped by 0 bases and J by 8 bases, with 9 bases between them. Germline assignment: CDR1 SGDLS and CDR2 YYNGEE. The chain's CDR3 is CASSVEGIDTIYF. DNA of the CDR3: TGTGCCAGCAGCGTAGAGGGGATCGACACCATATATTTT. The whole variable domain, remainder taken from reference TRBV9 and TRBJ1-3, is DSGVTQTPKHLITATGQRVTLRCSPRSGDLSVYWYQQSLDQGLQFLIQYYNGEERAKGNILERFSAQQFPDLHSELNLSSLELGDSALYFCASSVEGIDTIYFGEGSWLTVV.